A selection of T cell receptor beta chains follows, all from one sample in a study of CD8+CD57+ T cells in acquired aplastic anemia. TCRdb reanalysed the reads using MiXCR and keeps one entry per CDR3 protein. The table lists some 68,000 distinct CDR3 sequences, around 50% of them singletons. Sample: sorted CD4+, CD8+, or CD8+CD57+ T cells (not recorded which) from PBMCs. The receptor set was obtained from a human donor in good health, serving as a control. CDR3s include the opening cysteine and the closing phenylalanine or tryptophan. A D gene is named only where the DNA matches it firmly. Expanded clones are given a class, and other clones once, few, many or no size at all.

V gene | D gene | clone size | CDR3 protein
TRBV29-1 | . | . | CSAALTGRGTEAFF
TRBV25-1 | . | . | CASSSVSEQYF
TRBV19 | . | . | CASSMGVGLNAGELFF
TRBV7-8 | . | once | CASSRRNYGYTF
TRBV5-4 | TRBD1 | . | CASSLGQGDHEQYF
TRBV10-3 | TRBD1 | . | CAISGNLLRTGTNTGELFF
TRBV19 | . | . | CASSIVQFDTEAFF
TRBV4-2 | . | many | CASSLGLDSGANVLTF
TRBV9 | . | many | CASSVTGKASSGNTIYF
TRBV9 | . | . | CASSVADNNYGYTF
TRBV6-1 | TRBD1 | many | CASIGTGGYTEAFF
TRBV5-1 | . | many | CASSPHGRDTEAFF
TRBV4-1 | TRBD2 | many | CASSLAGAWTGELFF
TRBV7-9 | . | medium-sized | CASSLAPNYGYTF
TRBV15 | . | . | CATSRDPGTSYEQYF
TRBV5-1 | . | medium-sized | CASSLARGHYNEQFF
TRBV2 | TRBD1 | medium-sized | CASSGQGATETQYF
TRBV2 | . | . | CASSEGRGYTYTF
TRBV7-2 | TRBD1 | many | CASSFGTDYGYTF
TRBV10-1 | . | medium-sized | CASSEGEAGELFF
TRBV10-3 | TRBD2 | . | CAISGPGLAGITYEQYF
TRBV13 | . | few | CASVRPGHTEAFF
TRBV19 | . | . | CASSGTSGFSEAFF
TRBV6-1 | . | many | CASSVQGRETQYF
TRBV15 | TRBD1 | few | CATSRDKGQNQPQHF
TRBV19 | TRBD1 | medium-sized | CASSTWTGTGYTF
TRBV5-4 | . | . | CASSFGRDVGYTF
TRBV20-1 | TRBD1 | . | CSAQKDRVSNQPQHF
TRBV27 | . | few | CASSLGLGTGELFF